A single TCR beta chain is shown here with its context. Cohort placement rested on clinical history that participants reported themselves. Profiled with immunoSEQ multiplex PCR; TCRdb holds only in-frame clones, not every one. The data hold about 270,000 clones, with under 90% observed a single time. This record comes from a study of blood T cell repertoires in COVID-19. Across the study: COVID-19 samples, acute and convalescent, were from the United States, Italy and Spain.

Germline CDR1 reads SGHRS; CDR2 reads YFSETQ. Trimming took 3 bases from V and 0 from J, leaving 13 bases between them. The CDR3 spans 16 residues. The material sequenced was PBMCs or T cells enriched from blood (not recorded which). V and J are TRBV5-1 and TRBJ2-1; D is perhaps TRBD2 (5 bases). This clonotype was sampled from a woman aged 55-70 years who had recovered from COVID-19. CDR3 nucleotides: TGCGCCAGCAGCTCCCTTTTGGGGAGCTCCTACAATGAGCAGTTCTTC. Amino acid sequence: CASSSLLGSSYNEQFF. Complete variable domain (other parts from reference TRBV5-1 and TRBJ2-1): KAGVTQTPRYLIKTRGQQVTLSCSPISGHRSVSWYQQTPGQGLQFLFEYFSETQRNKGNFPGRFSGRQFSNSRSEMNVSTLELGDSALYLCASSSLLGSSYNEQFFGPGTRLTVL.